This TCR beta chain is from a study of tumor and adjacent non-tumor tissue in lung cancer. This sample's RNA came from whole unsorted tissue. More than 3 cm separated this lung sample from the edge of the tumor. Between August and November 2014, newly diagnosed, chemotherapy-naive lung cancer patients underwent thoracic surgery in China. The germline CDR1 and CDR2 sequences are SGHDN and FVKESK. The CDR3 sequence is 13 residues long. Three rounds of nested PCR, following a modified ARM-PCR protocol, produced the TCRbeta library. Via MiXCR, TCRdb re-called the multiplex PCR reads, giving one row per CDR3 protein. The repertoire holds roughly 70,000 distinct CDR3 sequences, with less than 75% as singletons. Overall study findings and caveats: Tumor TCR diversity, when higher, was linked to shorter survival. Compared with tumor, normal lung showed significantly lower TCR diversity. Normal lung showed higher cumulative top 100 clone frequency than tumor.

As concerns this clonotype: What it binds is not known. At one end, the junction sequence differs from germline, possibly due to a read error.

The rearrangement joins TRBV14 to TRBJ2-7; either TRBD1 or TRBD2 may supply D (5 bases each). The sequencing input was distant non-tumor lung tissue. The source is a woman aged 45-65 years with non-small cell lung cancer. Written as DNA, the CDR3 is TGTGCCAGCAGCCAGGTTGGTAGGGACGAGAAGTACTTC. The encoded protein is CASSQVGRDEKYF.